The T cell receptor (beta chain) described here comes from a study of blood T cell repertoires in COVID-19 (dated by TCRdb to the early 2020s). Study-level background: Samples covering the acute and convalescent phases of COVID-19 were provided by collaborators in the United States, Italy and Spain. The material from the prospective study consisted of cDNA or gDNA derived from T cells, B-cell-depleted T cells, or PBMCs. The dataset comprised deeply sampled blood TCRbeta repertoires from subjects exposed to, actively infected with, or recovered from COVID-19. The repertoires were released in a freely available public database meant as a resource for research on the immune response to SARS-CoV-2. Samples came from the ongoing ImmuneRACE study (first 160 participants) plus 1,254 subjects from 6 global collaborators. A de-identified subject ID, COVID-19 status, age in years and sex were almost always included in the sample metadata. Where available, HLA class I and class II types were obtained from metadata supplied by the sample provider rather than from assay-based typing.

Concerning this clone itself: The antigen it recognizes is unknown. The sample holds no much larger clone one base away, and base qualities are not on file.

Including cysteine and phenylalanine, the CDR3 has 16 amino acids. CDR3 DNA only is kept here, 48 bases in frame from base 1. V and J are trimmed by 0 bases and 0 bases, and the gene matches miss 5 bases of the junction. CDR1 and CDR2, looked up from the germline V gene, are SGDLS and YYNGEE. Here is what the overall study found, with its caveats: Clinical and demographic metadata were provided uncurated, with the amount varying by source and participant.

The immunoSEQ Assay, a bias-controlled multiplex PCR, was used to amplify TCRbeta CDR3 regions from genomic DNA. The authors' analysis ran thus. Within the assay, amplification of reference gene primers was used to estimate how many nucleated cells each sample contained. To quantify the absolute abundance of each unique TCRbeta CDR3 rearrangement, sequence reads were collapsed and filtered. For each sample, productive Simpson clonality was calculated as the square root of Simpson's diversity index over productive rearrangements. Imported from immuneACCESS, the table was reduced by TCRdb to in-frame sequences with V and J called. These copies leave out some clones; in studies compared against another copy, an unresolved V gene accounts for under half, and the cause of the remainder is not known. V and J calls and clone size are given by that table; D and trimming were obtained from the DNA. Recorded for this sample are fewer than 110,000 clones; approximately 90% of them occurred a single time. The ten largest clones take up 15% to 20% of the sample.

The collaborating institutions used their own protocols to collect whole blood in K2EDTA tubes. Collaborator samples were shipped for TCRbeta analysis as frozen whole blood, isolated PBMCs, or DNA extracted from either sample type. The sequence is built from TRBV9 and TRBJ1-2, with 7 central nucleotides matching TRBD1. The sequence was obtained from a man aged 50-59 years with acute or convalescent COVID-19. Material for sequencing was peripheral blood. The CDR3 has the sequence CASSVAIGGPNYGYTF. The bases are TGTGCCAGCAGCGTAGCTATAGGGGGCCCTAACTATGGCTACACCTTC.